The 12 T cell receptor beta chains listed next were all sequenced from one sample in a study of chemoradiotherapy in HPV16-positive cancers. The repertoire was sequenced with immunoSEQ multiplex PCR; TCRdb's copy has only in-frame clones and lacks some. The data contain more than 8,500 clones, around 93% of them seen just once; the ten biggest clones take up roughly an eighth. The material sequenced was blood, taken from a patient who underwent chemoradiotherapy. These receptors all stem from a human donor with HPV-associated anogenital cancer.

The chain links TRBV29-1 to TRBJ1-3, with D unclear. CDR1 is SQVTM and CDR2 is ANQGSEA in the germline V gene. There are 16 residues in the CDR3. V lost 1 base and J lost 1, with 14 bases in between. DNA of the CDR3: TGCAGCGTTGAAGCTACCAAGCCTTATTCTGGAAACACCATATATTTT. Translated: CSVEATKPYSGNTIYF.

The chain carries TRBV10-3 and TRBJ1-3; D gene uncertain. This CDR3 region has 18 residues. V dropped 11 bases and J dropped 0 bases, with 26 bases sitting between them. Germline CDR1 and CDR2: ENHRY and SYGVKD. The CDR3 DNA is TGTGCCCCGCAAGAGGACTGGACGGGAGACTACTCTGGAAACACCATATATTTT. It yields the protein CAPQEDWTGDYSGNTIYF.

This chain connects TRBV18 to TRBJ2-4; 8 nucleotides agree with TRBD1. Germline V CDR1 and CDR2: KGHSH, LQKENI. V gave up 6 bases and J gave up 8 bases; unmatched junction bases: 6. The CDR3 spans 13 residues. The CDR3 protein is CASSLDRADIQYF. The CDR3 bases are TGTGCCAGCTCCCTGGACAGGGCGGACATTCAGTACTTC. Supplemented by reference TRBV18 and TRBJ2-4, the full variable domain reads NAGVMQNPRHLVRRRGQEARLRCSPMKGHSHVYWYRQLPEEGLKFMVYLQKENIIDESGMPKERFSAEFPKEGPSILRIQQVVRGDSAAYFCASSLDRADIQYFGAGTRLSVL.

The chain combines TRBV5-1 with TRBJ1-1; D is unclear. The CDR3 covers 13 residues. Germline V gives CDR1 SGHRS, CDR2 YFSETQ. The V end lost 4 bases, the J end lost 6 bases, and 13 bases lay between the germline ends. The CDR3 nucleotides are TGCGCCAGCAGCGACCACATCGGCTCTGAAGCTTTCTTT. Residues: CASSDHIGSEAFF. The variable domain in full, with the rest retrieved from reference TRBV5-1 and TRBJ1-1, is KAGVTQTPRYLIKTRGQQVTLSCSPISGHRSVSWYQQTPGQGLQFLFEYFSETQRNKGNFPGRFSGRQFSNSRSEMNVSTLELGDSALYLCASSDHIGSEAFFGQGTRLTVV.

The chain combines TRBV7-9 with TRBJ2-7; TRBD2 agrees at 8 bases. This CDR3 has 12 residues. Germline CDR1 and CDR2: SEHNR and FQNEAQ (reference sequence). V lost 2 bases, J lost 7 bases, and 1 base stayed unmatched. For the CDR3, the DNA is TGTGCCAGCAGCTTACGGGGGGGGGAGCAGTACGTC. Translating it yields CASSLRGGEQYV.

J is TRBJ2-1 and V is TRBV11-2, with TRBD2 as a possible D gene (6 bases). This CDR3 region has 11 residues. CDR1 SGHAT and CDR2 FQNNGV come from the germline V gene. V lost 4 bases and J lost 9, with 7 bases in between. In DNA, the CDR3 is TGTGCCAGCAGCTCCGGGGGTGAGCAGTTCTTC. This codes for CASSSGGEQFF.

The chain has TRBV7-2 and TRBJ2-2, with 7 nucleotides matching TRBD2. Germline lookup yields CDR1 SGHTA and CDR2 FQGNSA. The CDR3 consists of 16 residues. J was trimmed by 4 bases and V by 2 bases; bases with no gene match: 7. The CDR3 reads CASSLISGLGTGELFF. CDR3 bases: TGTGCCAGCAGCTTAATTAGCGGGTTGGGCACCGGGGAGCTGTTTTTT.

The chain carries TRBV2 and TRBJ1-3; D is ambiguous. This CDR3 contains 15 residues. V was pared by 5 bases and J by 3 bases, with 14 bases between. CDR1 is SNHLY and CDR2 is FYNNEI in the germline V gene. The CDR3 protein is CASSPSGSSGNTIYF. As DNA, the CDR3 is TGTGCCAGCAGTCCCTCGGGAAGCAGTGGAAACACCATATATTTT. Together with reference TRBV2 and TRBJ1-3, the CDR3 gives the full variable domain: EPEVTQTPSHQVTQMGQEVILRCVPISNHLYFYWYRQILGQKVEFLVSFYNNEISEKSEIFDDQFSVERPDGSNFTLKIRSTKLEDSAMYFCASSPSGSSGNTIYFGEGSWLTVV.

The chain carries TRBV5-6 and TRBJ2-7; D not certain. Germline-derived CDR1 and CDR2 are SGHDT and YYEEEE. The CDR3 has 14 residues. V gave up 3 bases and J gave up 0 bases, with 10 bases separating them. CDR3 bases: TGTGCCAGCAGCTCGACGCACCTCTCCTACGAGCAGTACGTC. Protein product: CASSSTHLSYEQYV.

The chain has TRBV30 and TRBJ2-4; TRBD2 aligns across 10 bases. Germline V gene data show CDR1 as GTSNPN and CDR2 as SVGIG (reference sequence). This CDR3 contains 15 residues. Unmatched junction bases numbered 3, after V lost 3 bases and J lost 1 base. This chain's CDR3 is CAWSRSGGAKNIQYF. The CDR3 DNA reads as TGTGCCTGGAGCCGTAGCGGGGGGGCCAAAAACATTCAGTACTTC.

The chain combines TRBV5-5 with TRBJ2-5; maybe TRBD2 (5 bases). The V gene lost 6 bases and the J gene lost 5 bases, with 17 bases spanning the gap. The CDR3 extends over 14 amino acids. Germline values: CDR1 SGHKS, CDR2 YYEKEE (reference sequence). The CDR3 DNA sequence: TGTGCCAGCATTAAAACTGGACTCGGGGAGACCCAGTACTTC. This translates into CASIKTGLGETQYF. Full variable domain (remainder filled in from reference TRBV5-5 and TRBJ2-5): DAGVTQSPTHLIKTRGQQVTLRCSPISGHKSVSWYQQVLGQGPQFIFQYYEKEERGRGNFPDRFSARQFPNYSSELNVNALLLGDSALYLCASIKTGLGETQYFGPGTRLLVL.

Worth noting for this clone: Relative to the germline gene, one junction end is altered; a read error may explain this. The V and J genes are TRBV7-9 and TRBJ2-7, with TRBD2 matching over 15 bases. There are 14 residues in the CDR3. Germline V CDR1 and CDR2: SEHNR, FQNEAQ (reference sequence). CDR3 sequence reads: CASSPQGLAGGPNF. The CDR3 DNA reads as TGTGCCAGCAGCCCCCAGGGACTAGCGGGAGGTCCTAATTTC.